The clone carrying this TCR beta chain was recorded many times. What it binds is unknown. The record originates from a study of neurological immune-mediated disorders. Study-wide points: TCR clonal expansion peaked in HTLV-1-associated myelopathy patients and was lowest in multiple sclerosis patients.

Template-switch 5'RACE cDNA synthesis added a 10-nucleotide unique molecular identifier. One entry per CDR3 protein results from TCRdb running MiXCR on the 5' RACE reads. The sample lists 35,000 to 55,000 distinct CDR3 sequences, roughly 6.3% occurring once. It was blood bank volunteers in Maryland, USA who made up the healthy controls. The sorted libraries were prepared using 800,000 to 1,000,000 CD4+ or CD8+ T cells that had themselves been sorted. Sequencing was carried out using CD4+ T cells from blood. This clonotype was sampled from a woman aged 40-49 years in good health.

This CDR3 reads CAGGGQNSYEQYF. CDR3 coding DNA: TGTGCCGGGGGGGGACAGAATTCCTACGAGCAGTACTTC. The J gene is TRBJ2-7, the V gene TRBV10-3; D is tentatively TRBD1 or TRBD2 (7 bases each). The CDR3 is 13 amino acids. Germline loops: CDR1 ENHRY, CDR2 SYGVKD. The ends were cut back, 11 bases at V and 1 base at J, with 15 bases in the middle.